Each of the 14 T cell receptor beta chains below was sequenced from the same sample in a study of blood T cells in healthy people across ages. Using a J-beta primer mix together with a sample-barcoded 5' primer, a second PCR was run for roughly 6 to 12 cycles. TCRdb processed the 5' RACE reads anew with MiXCR; each CDR3 protein has one entry. The sample has hundreds of thousands of distinct CDR3 sequences; 53% are singletons. The specimen sequenced was blood. These receptor sequences come from a man older than 75 in good health.

This chain joins TRBV7-2 and TRBJ2-7, with unresolved D. The CDR3 consists of 13 residues. The V and J ends lost 5 bases and 6 bases respectively, with 14 bases between them. From germline, CDR1 is SGHTA and CDR2 FQGNSA. This chain's CDR3 is CASSRYTSREQYF. The DNA for the CDR3 is TGTGCCAGCAGCAGATATACCAGCCGCGAGCAGTACTTC.

This clonotype showed up just a few times. This chain joins TRBV6-6 and TRBJ2-3; D is uncertain. In germline, CDR1 is MNHNY, CDR2 SVGAGI (reference sequence). V was clipped by 11 bases and J by 14 bases, with 29 bases between them. There are 14 residues in the CDR3. This chain's CDR3 is CASYQSADHRDAYF. The CDR3 region has the DNA TGTGCCTCATACCAGTCGGCGGACCACAGAGACGCGTATTTT.

This clonotype was found a few times. Possible read error: a much larger clone is one base away. The chain carries TRBV29-1 and TRBJ2-7, with a weak D call TRBD1 (6 bases). Germline V gene data show CDR1 as SQVTM and CDR2 as ANQGSEA. This CDR3 comprises 13 residues. Deletions cut 7 bases from V and 1 base from J, with 14 bases between. CDR3 nucleotide sequence: TGCAGCGCCGGGACAACAGGTTCCTACGAGCAGTACTTC. Its protein product is CSAGTTGSYEQYF.

There are a few counts of this clonotype. The J gene is TRBJ2-3, the V gene TRBV20-1, with D perhaps assigned TRBD1 or TRBD2 (7 bases each). Germline CDR1 DFQATT, CDR2 SNEGSKA (reference sequence). The V and J ends lost 3 bases and 6 bases respectively, with 16 bases between them. The CDR3 covers 14 residues. CDR3 sequence (DNA): TGCAGTGCTAGGGGCAGGGGGGGATCCGATACGCAGTATTTT. Translated, it gives CSARGRGGSDTQYF.

The rearrangement links TRBV24-1 to TRBJ2-2, with D uncertain. Germline loops: CDR1 KGHDR, CDR2 SFDVKD. Trimming removed 7 bases at V and 6 bases at J, with 8 bases between. The CDR3 length is 12 residues. CDR3 in DNA: TGTGCCACCAGAGGGTTCGCCGGGGAGCTGTTTTTT. Its protein is CATRGFAGELFF.

The table lists this clonotype with a few counts. This rearrangement joins TRBV6-2 or TRBV6-3 to TRBJ2-1; TRBD2 aligns across 9 bases. V gave up 3 bases and J gave up 8 bases; unmatched junction bases: 5. The CDR3 has 14 amino acids. CDR1 MNHEY and CDR2 SVGEGT come from the germline V gene. The CDR3 sequence is CASSYTSGPYEQFF. The CDR3 nucleotides read TGTGCCAGCAGTTATACTAGCGGGCCCTATGAGCAGTTCTTC.

V gene TRBV3-1 combines with J gene TRBJ2-4; a weak D match, TRBD2 (5 bases). The DNA matches TRBJ2-7 better at its end, which makes the J call doubtful. The CDR3 is 15 residues long. The germline CDR1 and CDR2 sequences are LGHDT and YNNKEL (reference sequence). CDR3 protein: CASSPTWGVIHEQYF. The CDR3 region has the DNA TGTGCCAGCAGTCCGACTTGGGGAGTTATCCACGAGCAGTACTTC.

The chain joins TRBV12-3 or TRBV12-4 to TRBJ2-5; 10 bases are shared with TRBD1. The CDR3 sequence is 16 residues long. The V segment lost 5 bases and the J segment 5 bases; nucleotides outside the gene matches: 11. CDR3 coding DNA: TGTGCCAGCAGTCGATGGGACAGGGGTTCGGGGGAGACCCAGTACTTC. It codes for CASSRWDRGSGETQYF.

The chain uses TRBV28 and TRBJ2-3; D perhaps matches TRBD1 (5 bases). Trimming removed 6 bases at V and 2 bases at J, with 12 bases between. This CDR3 spans 14 amino acids. Germline assignment: CDR1 MDHEN and CDR2 SYDVKM. CDR3 nucleotides: TGTGCCAGCAGCCCCCCTGGGGCCACAGATACGCAGTATTTT. It codes for CASSPPGATDTQYF.

In its sample, this clonotype was seen many times. The chain carries TRBV28 and TRBJ2-3; 13 bases fit TRBD2. The CDR3 length is 17 residues. Unmatched junction bases numbered 17, after V lost 11 bases and J lost 6 bases. CDR1 MDHEN and CDR2 SYDVKM come from the germline V gene. The CDR3 DNA reads as TGTGCCTTCGCTCCTCGACGGACTAGCGGGAGCCGGGATACGCAGTATTTT. Its protein product is CAFAPRRTSGSRDTQYF.

The chain couples TRBV2 to TRBJ2-5, with D perhaps TRBD2 (5 bases). Germline-derived CDR1 and CDR2 are SNHLY and FYNNEI. The CDR3 is 14 amino acids. Trimming left V 4 bases short and J 5 bases short, with 14 bases between. In DNA form, the CDR3 reads TGTGCCAGCAGTGCCTGGGCAGGCGGGGAGACCCAGTACTTC. As protein: CASSAWAGGETQYF.

The J gene is TRBJ2-3, the V gene TRBV5-5; weak D call: TRBD1 (6 bases). Deletions cut 0 bases from V and 2 bases from J, with 13 bases between. Germline values: CDR1 SGHKS, CDR2 YYEKEE (reference sequence). This CDR3 has 16 amino acids. CDR3: CASSLERQVNTDTQYF. CDR3 in DNA: TGTGCCAGCAGCTTGGAGCGACAGGTTAACACAGATACGCAGTATTTT. The entire variable domain, with the rest obtained from reference TRBV5-5 and TRBJ2-3, is as follows: DAGVTQSPTHLIKTRGQQVTLRCSPISGHKSVSWYQQVLGQGPQFIFQYYEKEERGRGNFPDRFSARQFPNYSSELNVNALLLGDSALYLCASSLERQVNTDTQYFGPGTRLTVL.

This clonotype was found many times. The chain combines TRBV4-1 with TRBJ2-7, with unresolved D. The CDR3 totals 11 residues. Germline V gives CDR1 MGHRA, CDR2 YSYEKL. Trimming took off 0 bases at V and 4 bases at J, with 1 base between the two ends. The CDR3 here is CASSQEYEQYF. CDR3 sequence (DNA): TGCGCCAGCAGCCAAGAATACGAGCAGTACTTC.

This clonotype is large (0.1 to 1%) by share. This clone may be a read error of a much larger clone one base away. V gene TRBV7-9 combines with J gene TRBJ2-5; TRBD2 aligns across 7 bases. The V and J ends lost 2 bases and 11 bases, in that order; junction bases with no gene match: 17. CDR1 and CDR2 from the germline V gene are SEHNR and FQNEAQ (reference sequence). The CDR3 sequence is 16 residues long. CDR3 region: CASSLKKAGVGNEQYF. The CDR3, as DNA: TGTGCCAGCAGCTTAAAAAAGGCGGGAGTCGGAAATGAGCAGTACTTC.